This T cell receptor beta chain originates from a study of shared clonotypes between healthy human individuals. As concerns this clone: Antigen unknown.

Produced via immunoSEQ multiplex PCR; TCRdb's table is partial and in-frame only. This table holds around 2.5 million clones, 90% to 95% found once. From CD4+ cells came CD45RA+ naive and CD45RA-negative memory subsets. Germline CDR1 MNHEY, CDR2 SMNVEV (reference sequence). V shed 5 bases and J 0 bases; nucleotides not matched to a gene: 5. The CDR3 totals 15 residues. General study results and limits: There were few donors, and this limited the genetic and exposure-history diversity represented.

Sequencing input: naive CD4+ T cells from PBMCs. Specified subset: CD45RA+ positively selected. This sequence originates from a man between 18 and 29 years old in good health. Some clones in this sample may be carry-over from other donors' samples. The rearrangement uses TRBV27 and TRBJ2-3; 7 bases are a match to TRBD1. CDR3: CASSPGTASTDTQYF. CDR3 coding DNA: TGTGCCAGCAGTCCAGGGACAGCTAGCACAGATACGCAGTATTTT.